The 8 T cell receptor beta chains in this list originate from one sample, sequenced in a study of control samples from healthy donors and cancer patients. The data were produced by immunoSEQ multiplex PCR, yet TCRdb's version contains in-frame clones alone and is incomplete. The data contain some 130,000 clones, about 90% of them seen just once; the ten biggest clones take up approximately 8%. The material sequenced was PBMCs. The source of these receptors is a man between 50 and 59 years old with head and neck cancer.

CDR3 sequence reads: CASSYSTTTEAFF. CDR3 sequence (DNA): TGTGCCAGCAGTTACTCTACGACCACTGAAGCTTTCTTT. The rearrangement joins TRBV6-5 to TRBJ1-1, with unresolved D. Per germline, CDR1 MNHEY and CDR2 SVGAGI. CDR3 size: 13 residues. The ends were cut back, 0 bases at V and 4 bases at J, with 6 bases in the middle.

V and J are TRBV21-1 and TRBJ2-1; TRBD2, the table's D call, lacks a check against the DNA. TRBV21-1 constitutes a pseudogene. This CDR3 spans 14 amino acids. The CDR3 loop is CASSTRGGYNEQFF. Written as DNA, the CDR3 is TGTGCCAGCAGCACACGGGGAGGGTACAATGAGCAGTTCTTC.

The rearrangement joins TRBV7-9 to TRBJ1-1; no definite D call. From germline, CDR1 is SEHNR and CDR2 FQNEAQ (reference sequence). V lost 3 bases and J lost 2, with 10 bases in between. The CDR3 totals 14 residues. CDR3 sequence reads: CASSFSGGNTEAFF. Written as DNA, the CDR3 is TGTGCCAGCAGCTTCTCCGGAGGTAACACTGAAGCTTTCTTT.

V usage is TRBV27 and J usage is TRBJ1-2; D may be TRBD1 (5 bases). V was pared by 5 bases and J by 2 bases, with 18 bases between. The CDR3 contains 16 residues. CDR1 MNHEY and CDR2 SMNVEV come from the germline V gene (reference sequence). The CDR3 DNA sequence: TGTGCCAGCAGTCCAGAATTTTCGGGACGGAACTATGGCTACACCTTC. The encoded protein is CASSPEFSGRNYGYTF.

This clone came up a few times. The chain is built from TRBV19 and TRBJ1-1; D possibly corresponds to TRBD1 (5 bases). Looked up from germline, CDR1 is LNHDA and CDR2 is SQIVND (reference sequence). CDR3 length equals 17 residues. V was cut by 5 bases and J by 1 base, with 20 bases left in between. The CDR3 DNA reads TGTGCCAGTAGTTTGGGACTGACTATAGTAAGGAACACTGAAGCTTTCTTT. This translates into CASSLGLTIVRNTEAFF.

The rearrangement links TRBV7-2 to TRBJ2-7, with D possibly matching TRBD2 (6 bases). Per germline, CDR1 SGHTA and CDR2 FQGNSA. Between the trimmed V and J ends, which lost 5 bases and 7 bases, there was a span of 15 bases. This CDR3 has 13 amino acids. In nucleotides, the CDR3 is TGTGCCAGCAGCCCGTACCGGACTAATGAGCAGTACTTC. Protein: CASSPYRTNEQYF.

The chain is built from TRBV5-1 and TRBJ2-3; no definite D call. The length of the CDR3 is 13 residues. The germline V gene has CDR1 SGHRS and CDR2 YFSETQ. V lost 7 bases and J lost 9, with 18 bases in between. DNA for the CDR3: TGCGCCAGCTTCCTTGGCGAAGGGCTAACGCAGTATTTT. Residues: CASFLGEGLTQYF. Together with reference TRBV5-1 and TRBJ2-3, the CDR3 gives the full variable domain: KAGVTQTPRYLIKTRGQQVTLSCSPISGHRSVSWYQQTPGQGLQFLFEYFSETQRNKGNFPGRFSGRQFSNSRSEMNVSTLELGDSALYLCASFLGEGLTQYFGPGTRLTVL.

The V and J genes are TRBV19 and TRBJ2-2, with D maybe TRBD2 (5 bases). Looked up from germline, CDR1 is LNHDA and CDR2 is SQIVND (reference sequence). This CDR3 is built from 12 residues. The V and J ends lost 6 bases and 5 bases respectively, with 7 bases between them. The CDR3 region is CASRGRTGELFF. The CDR3 nucleotides are TGTGCCAGTAGGGGGAGAACCGGGGAGCTGTTTTTT. The full variable domain, in which reference TRBV19 and TRBJ2-2 provide the parts outside the CDR3, is DGGITQSPKYLFRKEGQNVTLSCEQNLNHDAMYWYRQDPGQGLRLIYYSQIVNDFQKGDIAEGYSVSREKKESFPLTVTSAQKNPTAFYLCASRGRTGELFFGEGSRLTVL.